The clone carrying this T cell receptor beta chain has a count of ten or more. Its antigen is as yet unknown. The source of the sample is a study of T cells in Graves' hyperthyroidism and ophthalmopathy. V lost 11 bases to trimming and J lost 0 bases, with 17 bases between them. The CDR3 covers 14 residues. Per the germline V gene, CDR1 is SNHLY and CDR2 is FYNNEI. Whole-study results and caveats: Stable hyperthyroidism was separated from ophthalmopathy by a model based on 13 V-J features.

The CDR3 regions of TCR beta were amplified from RNA transcripts. The primer set for the first-round RT-PCR of the TCR CDR3 was HTBI. Each CDR3 protein gets one entry after TCRdb re-called the multiplex PCR reads with MiXCR. This table has 400,000 to 450,000 distinct CDR3 sequences, about 15% appearing once. The genes are TRBV2 and TRBJ2-7, with TRBD2 as a possible D gene (6 bases). The sequenced material came from blood. This sequence was found in a man aged 18-30 years with Graves' ophthalmopathy. The CDR3 region is CAGGSGTLSYEQYF. The CDR3 DNA reads as TGTGCCGGGGGGTCAGGGACCCTCTCCTACGAGCAGTACTTC.